Included here is one T cell receptor (beta chain) sequence, with context. Its antigen is unidentified. The data belong to a study of brain metastases from non-small cell lung cancer. The germline V gene encodes CDR1 SQVTM and CDR2 ANQGSEA. V was pared by 6 bases and J by 6 bases, with 14 bases between. The CDR3 is 12 amino acids. Overall study findings and caveats: TCR repertoires overlapped largely between brain metastases and matched primaries. T-cell infiltration was lower in brain metastases than primaries (P < 0.001).

Measured with immunoSEQ multiplex PCR; TCRdb has only the in-frame clones, and not every one. The data hold over 2,500 clones, with about 90% observed a single time. This TCR derives from a donor at least 40 years old with non-small cell lung cancer. This chain connects TRBV29-1 to TRBJ1-2; no clear D. The sample taken for sequencing was primary lung tumor tissue. Here the CDR3 reads CSVGQQKDGYTF. DNA of the CDR3: TGCAGCGTGGGCCAGCAGAAAGATGGCTACACCTTC.